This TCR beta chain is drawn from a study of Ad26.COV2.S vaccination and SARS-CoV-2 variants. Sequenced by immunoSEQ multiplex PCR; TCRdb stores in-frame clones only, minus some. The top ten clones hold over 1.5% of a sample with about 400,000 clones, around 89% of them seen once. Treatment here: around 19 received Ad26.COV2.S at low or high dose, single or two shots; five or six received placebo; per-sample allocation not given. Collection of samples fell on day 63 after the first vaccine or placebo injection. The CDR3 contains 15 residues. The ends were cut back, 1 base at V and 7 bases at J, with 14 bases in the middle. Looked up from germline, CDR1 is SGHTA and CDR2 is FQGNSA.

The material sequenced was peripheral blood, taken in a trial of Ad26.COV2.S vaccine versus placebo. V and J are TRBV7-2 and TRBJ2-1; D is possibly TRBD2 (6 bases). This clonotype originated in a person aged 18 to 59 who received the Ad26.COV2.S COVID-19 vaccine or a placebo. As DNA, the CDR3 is TGTGCCAGCAGCTTAGGTTGGAGGGCCTCGAATGAGCAGTTCTTC. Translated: CASSLGWRASNEQFF. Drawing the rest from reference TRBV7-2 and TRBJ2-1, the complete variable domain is GAGVSQSPSNKVTEKGKDVELRCDPISGHTALYWYRQSLGQGLEFLIYFQGNSAPDKSGLPSDRFSAERTGGSVSTLTIQRTQQEDSAVYLCASSLGWRASNEQFFGPGTRLTVL.